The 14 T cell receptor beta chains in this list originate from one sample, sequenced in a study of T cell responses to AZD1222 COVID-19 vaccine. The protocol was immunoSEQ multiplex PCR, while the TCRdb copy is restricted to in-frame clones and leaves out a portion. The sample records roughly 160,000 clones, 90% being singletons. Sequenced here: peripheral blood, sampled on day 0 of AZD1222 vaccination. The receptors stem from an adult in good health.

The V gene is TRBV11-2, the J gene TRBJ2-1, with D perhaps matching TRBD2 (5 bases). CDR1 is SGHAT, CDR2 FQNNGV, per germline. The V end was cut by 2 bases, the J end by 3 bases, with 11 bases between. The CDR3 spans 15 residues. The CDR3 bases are TGTGCCAGCAGCTTAAGAGGGCCAGTCTACAATGAGCAGTTCTTC. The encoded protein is CASSLRGPVYNEQFF.

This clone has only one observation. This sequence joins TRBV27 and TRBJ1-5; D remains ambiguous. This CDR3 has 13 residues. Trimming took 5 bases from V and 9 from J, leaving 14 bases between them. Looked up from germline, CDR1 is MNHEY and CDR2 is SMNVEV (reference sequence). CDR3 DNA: TGTGCCAGCAGTCGTCTCGATGGGAGGCCCCAGCATTTT. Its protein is CASSRLDGRPQHF.

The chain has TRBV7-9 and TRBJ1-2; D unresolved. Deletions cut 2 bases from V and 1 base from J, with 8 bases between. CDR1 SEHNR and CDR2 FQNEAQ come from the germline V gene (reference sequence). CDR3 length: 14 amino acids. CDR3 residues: CASSLKDGNYGYTF. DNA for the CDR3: TGTGCCAGCAGCTTAAAAGACGGTAACTATGGCTACACCTTC.

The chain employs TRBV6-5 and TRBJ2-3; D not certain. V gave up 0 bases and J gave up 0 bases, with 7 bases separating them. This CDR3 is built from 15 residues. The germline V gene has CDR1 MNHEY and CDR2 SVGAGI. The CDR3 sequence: CASSYSWSSTDTQYF. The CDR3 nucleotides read TGTGCCAGCAGTTACTCATGGTCTAGCACAGATACGCAGTATTTT.

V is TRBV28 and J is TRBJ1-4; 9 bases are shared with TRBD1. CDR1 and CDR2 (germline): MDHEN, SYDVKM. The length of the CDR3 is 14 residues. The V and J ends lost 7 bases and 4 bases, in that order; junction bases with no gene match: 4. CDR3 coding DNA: TGTGCCAGCACTACGGGACAGGGTAATGAAAAACTGTTTTTT. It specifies CASTTGQGNEKLFF.

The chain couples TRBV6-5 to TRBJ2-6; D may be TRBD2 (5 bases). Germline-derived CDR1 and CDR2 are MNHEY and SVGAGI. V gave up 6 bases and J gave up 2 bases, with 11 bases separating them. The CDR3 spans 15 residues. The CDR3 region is CASRAEVTGANVLTF. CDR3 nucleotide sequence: TGTGCCAGCAGGGCGGAGGTAACTGGGGCCAACGTCCTGACTTTC.

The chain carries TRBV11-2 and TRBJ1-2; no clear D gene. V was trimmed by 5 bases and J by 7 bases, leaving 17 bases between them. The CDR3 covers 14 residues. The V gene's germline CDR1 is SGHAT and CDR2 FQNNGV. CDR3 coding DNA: TGTGCCAGCAGCCTAGCACTGGCCCGAGGTGGCTACACCTTC. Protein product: CASSLALARGGYTF.

For the CDR3, the DNA is TGTGCCAGCACGGACCCTCCCGGGGAGCAGTACTTC. Protein sequence: CASTDPPGEQYF. This chain uses TRBV2 with TRBJ2-7; D is uncertain. The V end lost 7 bases, the J end lost 7 bases, and 14 bases lay between the germline ends. From germline, CDR1 is SNHLY and CDR2 FYNNEI. CDR3 length: 12 amino acids.

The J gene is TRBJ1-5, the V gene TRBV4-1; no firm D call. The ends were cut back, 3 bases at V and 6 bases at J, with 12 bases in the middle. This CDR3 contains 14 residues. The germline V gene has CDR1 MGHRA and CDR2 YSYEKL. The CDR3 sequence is CASSHGLTSQPQHF. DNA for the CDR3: TGCGCCAGCAGCCACGGTCTTACGAGTCAGCCCCAGCATTTT.

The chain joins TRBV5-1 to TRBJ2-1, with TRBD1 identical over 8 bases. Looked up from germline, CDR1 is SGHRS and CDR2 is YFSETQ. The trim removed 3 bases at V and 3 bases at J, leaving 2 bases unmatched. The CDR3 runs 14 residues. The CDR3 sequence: CASSSGQGYNEQFF. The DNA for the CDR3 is TGCGCCAGCAGCTCCGGACAGGGCTACAATGAGCAGTTCTTC.

The CDR3 DNA sequence: TGTGCCACCAAGACGCTCTCCGAGTCCCCTGAAGCTTTCTTT. Amino acids: CATKTLSESPEAFF. The V gene is TRBV24-1, the J gene TRBJ1-1; D unclear. Germline V CDR1 and CDR2: KGHDR, SFDVKD. The V end was cut by 8 bases, the J end by 6 bases, with 18 bases between. This CDR3 contains 14 residues.

The CDR3 reads CATRDRDYNEQFF. For the CDR3, the DNA is TGTGCCACCAGGGACAGGGACTACAATGAGCAGTTCTTC. The chain has TRBV24-1 and TRBJ2-1; the match to TRBD1 covers 8 bases. V shed 7 bases, J shed 3 bases, and the junction held 1 base outside the gene matches. CDR1 is KGHDR and CDR2 is SFDVKD in the germline V gene. The CDR3 is made up of 13 amino acids.

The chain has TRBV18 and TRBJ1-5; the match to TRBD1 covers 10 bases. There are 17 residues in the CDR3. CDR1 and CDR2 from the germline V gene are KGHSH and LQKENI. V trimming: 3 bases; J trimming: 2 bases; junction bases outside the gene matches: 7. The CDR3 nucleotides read TGTGCCAGCTCACCCACCCAGGGGACAGGGGGCAATCAGCCCCAGCATTTT. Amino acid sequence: CASSPTQGTGGNQPQHF.

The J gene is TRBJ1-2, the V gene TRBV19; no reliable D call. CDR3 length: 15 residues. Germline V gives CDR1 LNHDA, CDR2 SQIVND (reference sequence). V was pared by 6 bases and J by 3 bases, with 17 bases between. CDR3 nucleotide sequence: TGTGCCAGTAGCTCATATAGGACGGAATACTATGGCTACACCTTC. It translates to CASSSYRTEYYGYTF.